The T cell receptor (beta chain) under discussion was sequenced for a study of OX40 agonist ivuxolimab in advanced cancers. Looking at the study overall: The patients' treatment was ivuxolimab, an agonistic anti-OX40 (CD134) antibody.

Overall study findings and caveats: Average numbers of expanded clones were greater in CD8+ T cells than in CD4+.

The repertoire was sequenced with immunoSEQ multiplex PCR; TCRdb's copy has only in-frame clones and lacks some. In the table there are roughly 61,000 clones, about 87% of which are singletons. V lost 0 bases and J lost 8, with 13 bases in between. This CDR3 comprises 14 residues. Germline assignment: CDR1 MNHNS and CDR2 SASEGT. It was autoimmune disease history or systemic immunosuppression that excluded patients. Turning to this clone: Its specificity is not known.

The sequenced sample was CD4+ or CD8+ T cells sorted from blood, obtained in a trial of the OX40 agonist ivuxolimab. The genes are TRBV6-1 and TRBJ1-2; D remains unclear. The sequence derives from an adult with an advanced solid tumor such as melanoma, head and neck, liver or kidney cancer. CDR3 sequence: CASSEAAESGGYTF. The DNA of the CDR3 is TGTGCCAGCAGTGAAGCTGCGGAAAGTGGGGGCTACACCTTC.